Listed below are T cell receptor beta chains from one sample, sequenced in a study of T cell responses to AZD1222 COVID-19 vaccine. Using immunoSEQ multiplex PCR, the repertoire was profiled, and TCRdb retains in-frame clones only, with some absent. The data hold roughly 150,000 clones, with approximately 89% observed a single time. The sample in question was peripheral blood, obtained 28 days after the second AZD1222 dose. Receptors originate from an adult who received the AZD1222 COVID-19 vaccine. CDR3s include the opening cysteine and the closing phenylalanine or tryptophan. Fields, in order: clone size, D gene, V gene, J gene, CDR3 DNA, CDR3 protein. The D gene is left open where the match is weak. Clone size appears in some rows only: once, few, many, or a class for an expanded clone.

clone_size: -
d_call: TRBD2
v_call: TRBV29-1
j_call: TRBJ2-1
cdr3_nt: TGCAGCGTAGAGACTAGCGGGGTAGACAATGAGCAGTTCTTC
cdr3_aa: CSVETSGVDNEQFF

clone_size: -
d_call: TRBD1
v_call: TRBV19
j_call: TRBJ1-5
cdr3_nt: TGTGCCAGTAGGACGCCGGGCAGGGGGCACCAGCCCCAGCATTTT
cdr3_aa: CASRTPGRGHQPQHF

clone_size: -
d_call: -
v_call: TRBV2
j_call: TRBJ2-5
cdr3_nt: TGTGCCAGCAGTGAAGTACTGGGCGCTCAAGAGACCCAGTACTTC
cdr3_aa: CASSEVLGAQETQYF

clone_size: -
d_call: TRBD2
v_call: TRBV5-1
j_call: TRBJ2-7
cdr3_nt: TGCGCCAGCAGCTTGGCGGGAGGTGCGTACGAGCAGTACTTC
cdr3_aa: CASSLAGGAYEQYF

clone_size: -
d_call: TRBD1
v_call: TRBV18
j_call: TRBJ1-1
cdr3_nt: TGTGCCAGCTCACCACTTTCGTTGGGACAGGAGAACACTGAAGCTTTCTTT
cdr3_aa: CASSPLSLGQENTEAFF

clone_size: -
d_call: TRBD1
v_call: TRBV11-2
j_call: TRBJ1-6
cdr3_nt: TGTGCCAGCAGACGACCCGGGACAGGGAACTCACCCCTCCACTTT
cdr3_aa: CASRRPGTGNSPLHF

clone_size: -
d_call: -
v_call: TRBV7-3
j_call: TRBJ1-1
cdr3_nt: TGTGCCAGCAGCTTAAATCCGGGACTGAACACTGAAGCTTTCTTT
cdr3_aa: CASSLNPGLNTEAFF

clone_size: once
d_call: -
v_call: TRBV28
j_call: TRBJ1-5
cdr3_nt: TGTGCCAGCATCCGAAGGGGCAATCAGCCCCAGCATTTT
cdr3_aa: CASIRRGNQPQHF

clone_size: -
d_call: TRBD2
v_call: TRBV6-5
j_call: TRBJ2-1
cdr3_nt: TGTGCCAGCAGTTATAGAGCGGGGGAGCCCTACAATGAGCAGTTCTTC
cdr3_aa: CASSYRAGEPYNEQFF

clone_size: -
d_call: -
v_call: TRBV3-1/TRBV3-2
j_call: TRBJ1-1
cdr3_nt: TGTGCCAGCAGCAGGACAGACACTGAAGCTTTCTTT
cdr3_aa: CASSRTDTEAFF

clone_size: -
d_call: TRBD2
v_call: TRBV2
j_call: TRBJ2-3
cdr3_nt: TGTGCCAGCAGTGACGGCGGGAGGGCCACAGATACGCAGTATTTT
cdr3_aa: CASSDGGRATDTQYF

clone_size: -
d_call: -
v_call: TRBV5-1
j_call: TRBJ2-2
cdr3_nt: TGCGCCAGCAGCTTGGATTTTGGCAGAGACACCGGGGAGCTGTTTTTT
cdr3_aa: CASSLDFGRDTGELFF

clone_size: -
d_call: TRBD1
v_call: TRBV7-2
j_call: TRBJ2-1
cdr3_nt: TGTGCCAGCAGCTACCGAACAGGGGACCATGAGCAGTTCTTC
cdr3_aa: CASSYRTGDHEQFF

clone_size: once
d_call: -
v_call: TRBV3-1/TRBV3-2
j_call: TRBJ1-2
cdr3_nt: TGTGCCAGCAGCCAAGAGGCGATGGCAGGGTATGGCTACACCTTC
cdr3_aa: CASSQEAMAGYGYTF

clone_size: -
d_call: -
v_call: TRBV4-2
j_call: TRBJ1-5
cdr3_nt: TGTGCCATTGAGAACGCGGGGGGCTGTAATCAGCCCCAGCATTTT
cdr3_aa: CAIENAGGCNQPQHF

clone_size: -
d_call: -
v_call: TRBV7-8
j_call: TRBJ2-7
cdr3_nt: TGTGCCAGCAGCTCCCTCGGAACCTACGAGCAGTACTTC
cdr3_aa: CASSSLGTYEQYF

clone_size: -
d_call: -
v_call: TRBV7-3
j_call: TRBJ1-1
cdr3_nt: TGTGCCAGCAGCTTATCTGGCGGTTCGAACACTGAAGCTTTCTTT
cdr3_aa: CASSLSGGSNTEAFF

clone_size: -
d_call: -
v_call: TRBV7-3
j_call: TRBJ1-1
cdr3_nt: TGTGCCAGCAGCCTAAGGGCCGGTACTGAAGCTTTCTTT
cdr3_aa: CASSLRAGTEAFF

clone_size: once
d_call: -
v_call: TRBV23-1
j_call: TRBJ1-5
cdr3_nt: TGCGCCAGCAGTCCCTGCGGGGGCCATACCTGCAATCAGCCCCAGCATTTT
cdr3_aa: CASSPCGGHTCNQPQHF

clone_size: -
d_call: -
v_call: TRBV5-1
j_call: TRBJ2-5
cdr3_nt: TGCGCCAGCAGCTTCGGACGTTTGTACCAAGAGACCCAGTACTTC
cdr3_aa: CASSFGRLYQETQYF

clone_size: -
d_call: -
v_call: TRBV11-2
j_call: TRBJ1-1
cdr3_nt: TGTGCCAGCAGCCCCACAGGGTCGAGCACTGAAGCTTTCTTT
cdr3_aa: CASSPTGSSTEAFF

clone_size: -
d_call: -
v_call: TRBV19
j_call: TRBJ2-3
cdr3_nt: TGTGCCAGTATTGACGTGGGGGCCACAGATACGCAGTATTTT
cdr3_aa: CASIDVGATDTQYF

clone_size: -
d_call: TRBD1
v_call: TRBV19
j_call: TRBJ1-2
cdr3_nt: TGTGCCAGTAGTATCCGGGGACAGGGAAATACGCATGGCTACACCTTC
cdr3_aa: CASSIRGQGNTHGYTF